This T cell receptor beta chain was retrieved from a study of cytomegalovirus exposure and HLA in healthy donors. Comment on this clone: Its specificity is not known.

60 Vbeta and 13 Jbeta primers were used in PCR. The repertoire was sequenced with immunoSEQ multiplex PCR; TCRdb's copy has only in-frame clones and lacks some. The sample yields 150,000 to 200,000 clones, around two thirds seen once. Study-wide results and limits: Most TCR sequences proved rare, with some public TCRs found in many donors. The authors later found HLA-associated TCR beta chains more clonally expanded than equally common others.

The CDR3 is 14 residues long. From germline, CDR1 is GTSNPN and CDR2 SVGIG (reference sequence). Trimming removed 0 bases at V and 4 bases at J, with 13 bases between. The sequence was obtained from a man aged 25 to 40 in good health and CMV-seropositive. The J gene is TRBJ2-7, the V gene TRBV30, with a possible D match to TRBD1 (7 bases). Sequenced material: PBMCs. CDR3 residues: CAWSVGQGGYEQYF. CDR3 nucleotides: TGTGCCTGGAGTGTCGGGCAGGGGGGATACGAGCAGTACTTC.